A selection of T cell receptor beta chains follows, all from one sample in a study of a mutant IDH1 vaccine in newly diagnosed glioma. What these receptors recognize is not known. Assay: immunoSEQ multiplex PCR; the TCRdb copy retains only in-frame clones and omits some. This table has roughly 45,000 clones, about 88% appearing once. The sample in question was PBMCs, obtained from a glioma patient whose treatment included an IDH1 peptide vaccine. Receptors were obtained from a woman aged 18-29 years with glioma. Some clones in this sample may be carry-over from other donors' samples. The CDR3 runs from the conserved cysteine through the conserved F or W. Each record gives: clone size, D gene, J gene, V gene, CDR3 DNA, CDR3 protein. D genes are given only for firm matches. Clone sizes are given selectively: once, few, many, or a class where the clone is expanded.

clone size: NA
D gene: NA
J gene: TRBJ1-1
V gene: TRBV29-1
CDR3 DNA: TGCAGCGTTGATAGGGCAGGGGTGAACACTGAAGCTTTCTTT
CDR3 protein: CSVDRAGVNTEAFF

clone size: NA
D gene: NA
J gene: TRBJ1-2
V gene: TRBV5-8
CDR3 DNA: TGTGCCAGCAGCTCACGGGTGAGGGCGCTACATGGCTACACCTTC
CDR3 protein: CASSSRVRALHGYTF

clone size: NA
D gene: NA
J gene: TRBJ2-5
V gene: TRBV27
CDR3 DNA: TGTGCCAGCAGTTTATCGGGGGGCCTCTCAGAGACCCAGTACTTC
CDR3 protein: CASSLSGGLSETQYF

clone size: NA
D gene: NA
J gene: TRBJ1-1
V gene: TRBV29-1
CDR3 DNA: TGCAGCACCCCGGACACTGAAGCTTTCTTT
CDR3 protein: CSTPDTEAFF

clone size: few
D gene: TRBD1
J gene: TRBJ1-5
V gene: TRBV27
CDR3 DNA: TGTGCCAGCAGTCCGGGACAGGGGCGGAATCAGCCCCAGCATTTT
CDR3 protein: CASSPGQGRNQPQHF

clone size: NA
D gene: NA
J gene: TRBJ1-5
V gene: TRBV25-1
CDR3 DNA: TGTGCCAGCAGTGACGTGGGCGCCGCGGGCAATCAGCCCCAGCATTTT
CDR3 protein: CASSDVGAAGNQPQHF

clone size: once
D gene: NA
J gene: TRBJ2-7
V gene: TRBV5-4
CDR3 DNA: TGTGCCAGCAGCATGGTGGAGGGGCGCTACGAGCAGTACTTC
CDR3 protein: CASSMVEGRYEQYF

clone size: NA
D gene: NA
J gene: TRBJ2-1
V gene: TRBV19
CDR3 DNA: TGTGCCAGTAGTATCGGAGAAGTTTACAATGAGCAGTTCTTC
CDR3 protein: CASSIGEVYNEQFF

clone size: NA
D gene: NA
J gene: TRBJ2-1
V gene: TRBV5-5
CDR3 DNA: TGTGCCAGCAGCTTTGCGCGGGGGCACAATGAGCAGTTCTTC
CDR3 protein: CASSFARGHNEQFF

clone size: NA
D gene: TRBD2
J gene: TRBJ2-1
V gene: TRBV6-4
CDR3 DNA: TGTGCCACGTCGACTAGCGGGGGTCCGAGAAATGAGCAGTTCTTC
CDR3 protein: CATSTSGGPRNEQFF

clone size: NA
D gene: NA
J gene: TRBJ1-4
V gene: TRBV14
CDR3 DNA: TGTGCCAGCAGCCAAGGAATTGCCCTAAAGGGGGAAAAACTGTTTTTT
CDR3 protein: CASSQGIALKGEKLFF

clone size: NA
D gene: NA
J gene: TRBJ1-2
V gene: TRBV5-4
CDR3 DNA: TGTGCCAGCAGCTTGGGGCAGAGGGCGGATGGCTACACCTTC
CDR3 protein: CASSLGQRADGYTF

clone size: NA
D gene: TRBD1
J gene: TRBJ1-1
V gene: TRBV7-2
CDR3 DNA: TGTGCCAGCAGCTTCACAGGGGTGGGGGGGGCTTTCTTT
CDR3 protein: CASSFTGVGGAFF

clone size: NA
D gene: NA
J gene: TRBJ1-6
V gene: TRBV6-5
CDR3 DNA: TGTGCCAGCAGTTACACGAGCATTTATAATTCACCCCTCCACTTT
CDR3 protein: CASSYTSIYNSPLHF

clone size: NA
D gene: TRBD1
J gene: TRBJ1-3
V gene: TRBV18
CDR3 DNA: TGTGCCAGCTCGCTCGACAGGGCTGGAAACACCATATATTTT
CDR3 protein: CASSLDRAGNTIYF

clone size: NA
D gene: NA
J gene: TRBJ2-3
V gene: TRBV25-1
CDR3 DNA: TGTGCCAGCAGCGGACTACTAAACACAGATACGCAGTATTTT
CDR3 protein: CASSGLLNTDTQYF

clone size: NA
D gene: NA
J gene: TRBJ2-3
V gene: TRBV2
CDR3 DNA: TGTGCCAGCAGTGACGAGCAGGGGACGTCGGATACGCAGTATTTT
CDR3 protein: CASSDEQGTSDTQYF

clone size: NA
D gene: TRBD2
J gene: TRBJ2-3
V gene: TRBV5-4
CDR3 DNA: TGTGCCAGCAGCCCATCTAGCGGGAGGTCAGATACGCAGTATTTT
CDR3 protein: CASSPSSGRSDTQYF

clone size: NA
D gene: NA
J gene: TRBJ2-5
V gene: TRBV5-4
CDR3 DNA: TGTGCCAGCAGCTTGGTTAGTGACGAGACCCAGTACTTC
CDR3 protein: CASSLVSDETQYF

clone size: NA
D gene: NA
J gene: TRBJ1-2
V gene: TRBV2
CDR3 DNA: TGTGCCAGCAGTGAGCTCGGAGGCTACACCTTC
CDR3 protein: CASSELGGYTF

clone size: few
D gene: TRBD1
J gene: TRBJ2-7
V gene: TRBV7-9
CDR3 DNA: TGTGCCAGCAGCGCTACCGGGACAGCCTACGAGCAGTACTTC
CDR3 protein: CASSATGTAYEQYF

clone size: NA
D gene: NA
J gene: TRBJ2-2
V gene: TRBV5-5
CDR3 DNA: TGTGCCAGCAGCTTGGGGGCAGGGCAAGGAACCGGGGAGCTGTTTTTT
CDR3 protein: CASSLGAGQGTGELFF

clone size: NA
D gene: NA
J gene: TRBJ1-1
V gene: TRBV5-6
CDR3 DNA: TGTGCCAGCAGCTTAGCCGGGGGGGCGGGGGCTGAAGCTTTCTTT
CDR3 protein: CASSLAGGAGAEAFF

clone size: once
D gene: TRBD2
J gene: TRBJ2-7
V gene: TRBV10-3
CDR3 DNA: TGTGCCATCGGGGGGGAGGGTTACGAGCAGTACTTC
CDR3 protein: CAIGGEGYEQYF

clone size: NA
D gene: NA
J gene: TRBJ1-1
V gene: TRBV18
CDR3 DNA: TGTGCCAGCTCACCAAGCGGGAACACTGAAGCTTTCTTT
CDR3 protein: CASSPSGNTEAFF

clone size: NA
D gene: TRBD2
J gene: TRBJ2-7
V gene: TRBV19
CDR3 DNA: TGTGCCAGTAGTCTCGGGGGGGGCGAGCAGTACTTC
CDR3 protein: CASSLGGGEQYF

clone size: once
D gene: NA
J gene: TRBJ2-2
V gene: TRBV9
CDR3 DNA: TGTGCCAGCAGCGTAGAAGGTTTCGGGGAGCTGTTTTTT
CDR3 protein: CASSVEGFGELFF

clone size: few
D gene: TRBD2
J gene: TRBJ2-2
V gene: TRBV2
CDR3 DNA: TGTGCCAGCATGGGACTAGCGGGCGGGGAGCTGTTTTTT
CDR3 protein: CASMGLAGGELFF

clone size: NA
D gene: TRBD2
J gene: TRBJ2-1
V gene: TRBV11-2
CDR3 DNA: TGTGCCAGCAGCTCGACTAGCGGTTACGAGCAGTTCTTC
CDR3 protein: CASSSTSGYEQFF

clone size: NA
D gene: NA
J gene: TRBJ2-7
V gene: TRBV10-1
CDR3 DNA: TGCGCCAGCAGTGAGCCAGGTTACGAGCAGTACTTC
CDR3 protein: CASSEPGYEQYF

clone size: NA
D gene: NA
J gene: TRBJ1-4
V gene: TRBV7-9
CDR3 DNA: TGTGCCAGCAGTGGAGGGGAGTATGAAAAACTGTTTTTT
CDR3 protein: CASSGGEYEKLFF

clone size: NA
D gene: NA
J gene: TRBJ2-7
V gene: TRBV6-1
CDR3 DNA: TGTGCCACCCAGTTGGGGCTGTCCTACGAGCAGTACTTC
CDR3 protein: CATQLGLSYEQYF

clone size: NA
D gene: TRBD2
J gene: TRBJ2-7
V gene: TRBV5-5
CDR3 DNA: TGTGCCAGCAGCCAGGGACTAGCGGGGATCTACGAGCAGTACTTC
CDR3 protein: CASSQGLAGIYEQYF

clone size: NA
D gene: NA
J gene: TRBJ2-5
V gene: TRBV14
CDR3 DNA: TGTGCCAGCAGCCAAGGGGTGTTGAGGCGAACGGCCCAGTACTTC
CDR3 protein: CASSQGVLRRTAQYF

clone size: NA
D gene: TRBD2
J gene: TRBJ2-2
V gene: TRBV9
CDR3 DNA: TGTGCCAGCAGCTCCCGGGGGGACCTAAACACCGGGGAGCTGTTTTTT
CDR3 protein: CASSSRGDLNTGELFF

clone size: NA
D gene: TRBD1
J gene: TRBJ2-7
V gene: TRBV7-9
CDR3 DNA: TGTGCCAGCAGCGACGACAGGGGGATCGGCTTC
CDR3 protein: CASSDDRGIGF

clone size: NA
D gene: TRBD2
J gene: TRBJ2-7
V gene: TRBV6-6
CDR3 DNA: TGTGCCAGCAGTTACGGACTAGCGGGGAGCTACGAGCAGTACTTC
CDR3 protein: CASSYGLAGSYEQYF

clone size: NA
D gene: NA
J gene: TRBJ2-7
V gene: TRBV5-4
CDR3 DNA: TGTGCCAGCAGCTTGGCTCTCTCCTACGAGCAGTACTTC
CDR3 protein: CASSLALSYEQYF

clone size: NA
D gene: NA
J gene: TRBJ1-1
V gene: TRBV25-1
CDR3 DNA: TGTGCCAGCACCCAGCCGGGGGGGCAGGGGCCCTCGAACACTGAAGCTTTCTTT
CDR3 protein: CASTQPGGQGPSNTEAFF

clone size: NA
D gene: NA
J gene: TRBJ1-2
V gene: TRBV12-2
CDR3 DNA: TGTGCAAGTCGCTTTTTGGAGTACAATGGCTACACCTTC
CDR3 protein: CASRFLEYNGYTF

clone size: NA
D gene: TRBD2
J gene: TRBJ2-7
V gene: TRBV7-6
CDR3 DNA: TGTGCCAGCAGCTTAGGGATCGGGACTAGCGGGATCGAGCAGTACTTC
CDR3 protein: CASSLGIGTSGIEQYF

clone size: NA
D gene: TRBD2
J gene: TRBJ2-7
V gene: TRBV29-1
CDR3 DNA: TGCAGCGTTCTTCTAGCGGGACGCGAGCAGTACTTC
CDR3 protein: CSVLLAGREQYF

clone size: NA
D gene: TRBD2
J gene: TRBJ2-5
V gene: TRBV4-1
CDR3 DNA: TGCGCCAGCAGCCAAGAGGAAGCCCTAGCGGGGTGGGAGACCCAGTACTTC
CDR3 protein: CASSQEEALAGWETQYF

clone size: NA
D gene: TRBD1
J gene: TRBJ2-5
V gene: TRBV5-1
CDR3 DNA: TGCGCCAGCAGCTTGGCGGGACAGGGGGCGAGAGAGACCCAGTACTTC
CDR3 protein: CASSLAGQGARETQYF

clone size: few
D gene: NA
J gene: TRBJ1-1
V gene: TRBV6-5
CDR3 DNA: TGTGCCAGCAGTTACCAGGGTAGGAGCACTGAAGCTTTCTTT
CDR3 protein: CASSYQGRSTEAFF

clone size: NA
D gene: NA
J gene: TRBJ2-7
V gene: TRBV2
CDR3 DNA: TGTGCCAGCAGTGATTTCCCCCCGACAGCGTCAAGCTCCTACGAGCAGTACTTC
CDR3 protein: CASSDFPPTASSSYEQYF